This T cell receptor beta chain was retrieved from a study of PD-L1 blockade in urothelial cancer. Each PCR contained spiked-in synthetic TCR analog templates. This table comes from immunoSEQ multiplex PCR, and its TCRdb copy is limited to in-frame clones, with some not included. The table shows around 42,000 clones, with around 84% occurring only once. Germline trimming cut 4 bases from V and 4 bases from J; bases unmatched to any gene: 6. The CDR3 extends over 17 amino acids. The germline V gene has CDR1 SGHTA and CDR2 FQGTGA. This sequence originates from a man aged 70 or older with urothelial cancer. Specimen: PBMCs, collected around atezolizumab (anti-PD-L1) treatment. The chain employs TRBV7-3 and TRBJ2-2, with 13 bases aligning to TRBD2. CDR3 nucleotide sequence: TGTGCCAGCAGCTCCGGACTAGCGGGAGTGGGCACCGGGGAGCTGTTTTTT. Its protein product is CASSSGLAGVGTGELFF.